These 28 T cell receptor beta chains came from one sample sequenced in a study of blood T cell repertoires in COVID-19. Sequencing was performed with immunoSEQ multiplex PCR; in TCRdb, only in-frame clones are kept and a portion is missing. The sample consists of roughly 200,000 clones, 80% to 90% of them appearing once. The source material was peripheral blood. All receptors derive from a man between 60 and 75 years old who had recovered from COVID-19.

V usage is TRBV29-1 and J usage is TRBJ2-3; D perhaps matches TRBD1 (6 bases). Germline V lookup: CDR1 SQVTM, CDR2 ANQGSEA. V lost 3 bases, J lost 1 base, and 8 bases lay in between. The CDR3 totals 13 residues. The CDR3 region has the DNA TGCAGCGTTGAGGGGGCCCGCACAGATACGCAGTATTTT. Translation gives CSVEGARTDTQYF.

The chain has TRBV5-6 and TRBJ1-2; 9 nucleotides align to TRBD1. The V gene end was trimmed by 4 bases and the J gene end by 3 bases; junction bases not matched to a gene: 7. This CDR3 has 15 amino acids. The germline V gene has CDR1 SGHDT and CDR2 YYEEEE. CDR3 loop: CASSPTGQGHYGYTF. The CDR3 DNA reads as TGTGCCAGCAGCCCCACGGGACAGGGTCACTATGGCTACACCTTC.

The chain carries TRBV11-3 and TRBJ2-1, with D possibly being TRBD2 (6 bases). CDR1 and CDR2 from the germline V gene are SGHNT and YENEEA. The V end was cut by 1 base, the J end by 3 bases, with 10 bases between. The CDR3 is made up of 15 amino acids. CDR3 coding DNA: TGTGCCAGCAGCTTAGCCGGGGAGGTCTACAATGAGCAGTTCTTC. Protein product: CASSLAGEVYNEQFF.

This sequence joins TRBV7-8 and TRBJ2-7, with TRBD1 matching over 12 bases. Germline V lookup: CDR1 SGHVS, CDR2 FQNEAQ. The CDR3 runs 16 residues. V lost 2 bases, J lost 7 bases, and 9 bases stayed unmatched. For the CDR3, the DNA is TGTGCCAGCAGCTTAAAAGTGGGACAGGGGGCTCGGGAGCAGTACTTC. Its protein is CASSLKVGQGAREQYF.

This clone appeared once. The gene calls are TRBV5-4 and TRBJ1-6, with TRBD1 matching over 8 bases. From germline, CDR1 is SGHNT and CDR2 YYREEE (reference sequence). Trimming removed 3 bases from V and 8 bases from J; junction bases left unmatched: 7. This CDR3 spans 15 amino acids. CDR3 nucleotide sequence: TGTGCCAGCAGCTGGCCGGACAGGGCGGATTCACCCCTCCACTTT. Translation gives CASSWPDRADSPLHF.

This sequence joins TRBV5-1 and TRBJ2-1; no definite D call. The germline V gene has CDR1 SGHRS and CDR2 YFSETQ. This CDR3 region has 11 residues. Trimming left V 0 bases short and J 8 bases short, with 3 bases between. CDR3 protein: CASSLVDEQFF. CDR3 sequence (DNA): TGCGCCAGCAGCTTGGTCGATGAGCAGTTCTTC.

A single count supports this clone. V gene TRBV3-1 (or the pseudogene TRBV3-2) combines with J gene TRBJ2-5; the match to TRBD2 covers 12 bases. In germline, CDR1 is LGHDT, CDR2 YNNKEL (reference sequence). The junction had 4 bases not matched to a gene; V was cut back by 4 bases and J by 4 bases. The CDR3 consists of 15 residues. CDR3 residues: CASSLLTSGGETQYF. The CDR3 DNA reads TGTGCCAGCAGCCTGCTGACTAGCGGGGGAGAGACCCAGTACTTC.

This chain connects TRBV27 to TRBJ2-5; weak D call: TRBD2 (5 bases). V dropped 6 bases and J dropped 5 bases, with 13 bases sitting between them. This CDR3 spans 13 amino acids. Germline V CDR1 and CDR2: MNHEY, SMNVEV (reference sequence). CDR3 loop: CASSVRPGETQYF. CDR3 in DNA: TGTGCCAGCAGCGTTCGTCCGGGGGAGACCCAGTACTTC.

The chain uses TRBV30 and TRBJ1-6; 12 positions match TRBD1. V lost 3 bases and J lost 5; bases outside the gene matches: 8. The CDR3 totals 17 residues. Germline V gene lookup returns CDR1 GTSNPN and CDR2 SVGIG (reference sequence). CDR3 sequence reads: CAWSSGTGGFHNSPLHF. Written as DNA, the CDR3 is TGTGCCTGGAGCTCCGGGACAGGGGGCTTCCATAATTCACCCCTCCACTTT.

The chain uses TRBV5-6 and TRBJ1-1; D unresolved. The CDR3 sequence is 12 residues long. Trimming left V 2 bases short and J 11 bases short, with 13 bases between. Germline CDR1 SGHDT, CDR2 YYEEEE. CDR3 DNA: TGTGCCAGCAGCTTTAACCGGGGTACGGCTTTCTTT. This encodes CASSFNRGTAFF.

This clone was recorded a few times. CDR3 in DNA: TGTGCCAGCTCAAGTTCAACAGGGGGGTCGGGAGAGACCCAGTACTTC. It yields the protein CASSSSTGGSGETQYF. The chain uses TRBV18 and TRBJ2-5, with 8 nucleotides matching TRBD1. Germline CDR1 reads KGHSH; CDR2 reads LQKENI. With V trimmed by 5 bases and J by 4 bases, 12 bases remained unmatched. The CDR3 extends over 16 amino acids.

This chain connects TRBV7-8 to TRBJ2-1; 13 bases align to TRBD2. With 5 bases clipped from V and 9 bases from J, the junction kept 10 bases outside the gene matches. CDR1 and CDR2 (germline): SGHVS, FQNEAQ. This CDR3 spans 16 amino acids. CDR3: CASSPSTSGGAGEQFF. The CDR3 coding sequence is TGTGCCAGCAGCCCCTCAACTAGCGGGGGGGCGGGTGAGCAGTTCTTC.

The rearrangement uses TRBV24-1 and TRBJ1-6; maybe TRBD1 (6 bases). V lost 2 bases and J lost 0, with 10 bases in between. The CDR3 contains 17 residues. Germline assignment: CDR1 KGHDR and CDR2 SFDVKD. As DNA, the CDR3 is TGTGCCACCAGTGATTGGACAGTGAGCTCCTATAATTCACCCCTCCACTTT. This translates into CATSDWTVSSYNSPLHF.

This chain links TRBV3-1 (or the pseudogene TRBV3-2) with TRBJ1-2; 9 positions agree with TRBD1. Germline trimming cut 3 bases from V and 3 bases from J; bases unmatched to any gene: 2. This CDR3 contains 14 residues. Germline V gene data show CDR1 as LGHDT and CDR2 as YNNKEL (reference sequence). The CDR3 region is CASSHRQGDYGYTF. CDR3 bases: TGTGCCAGCAGCCATCGACAGGGGGACTATGGCTACACCTTC.

The chain links TRBV6-5 to TRBJ1-3, with D possibly matching TRBD1 (6 bases). V lost 5 bases and J lost 2, with 13 bases in between. The CDR3 is made up of 15 amino acids. In germline, CDR1 is MNHEY, CDR2 SVGAGI. CDR3 nucleotides: TGTGCCAGCAGTCTTACAGGGACCGCTGGAAACACCATATATTTT. Amino acids: CASSLTGTAGNTIYF.

This clone is a singleton in its sample. The rearrangement joins TRBV7-8 to TRBJ2-1, with D possibly TRBD1 on 6 matching bases. Germline V gives CDR1 SGHVS, CDR2 FQNEAQ. The CDR3 spans 13 residues. Deletions cut 6 bases from V and 3 bases from J, with 9 bases between. Here the CDR3 reads CASRGANYNEQFF. The DNA of the CDR3 is TGTGCCAGCAGGGGGGCGAACTACAATGAGCAGTTCTTC.

V is TRBV30 and J is TRBJ2-2, with 8 bases fitting TRBD1. This CDR3 spans 15 amino acids. The V segment lost 2 bases and the J segment 6 bases; nucleotides outside the gene matches: 8. CDR1 is GTSNPN, CDR2 SVGIG, per germline (reference sequence). The CDR3 DNA follows: TGTGCCTGGAGTTTTGGCAGGGGGCAGGCCGGGGAGCTGTTTTTT. Translating it yields CAWSFGRGQAGELFF.

This chain joins TRBV21-1 and TRBJ2-1; the table's D gene call, TRBD2, was not cross checked with the DNA. TRBV21-1 is deemed a pseudogene. The CDR3 has 15 amino acids. CDR3 sequence: CASSKPNKLANEQFF. CDR3 nucleotide sequence: TGTGCCAGCAGCAAACCGAATAAGTTAGCCAATGAGCAGTTCTTC.

The J gene is TRBJ2-3, the V gene TRBV5-4, with 9 bases matching TRBD2. Unmatched junction bases numbered 9, after V lost 3 bases and J lost 1 base. Germline V gene data show CDR1 as SGHNT and CDR2 as YYREEE (reference sequence). The CDR3 consists of 17 residues. In nucleotides, the CDR3 is TGTGCCAGCAGCTCCGACTGGGGCGGGGGGGGCACAGATACGCAGTATTTT. Translation: CASSSDWGGGGTDTQYF.

V usage is TRBV5-1 and J usage is TRBJ2-2, with 7 bases fitting TRBD1. The germline V gene encodes CDR1 SGHRS and CDR2 YFSETQ. The V and J ends lost 4 bases and 7 bases, in that order; junction bases with no gene match: 7. This CDR3 comprises 14 residues. This CDR3 reads CASSVGQEVGELFF. The DNA for the CDR3 is TGCGCCAGCAGCGTCGGACAGGAGGTCGGGGAGCTGTTTTTT.

The chain links TRBV5-5 to TRBJ1-2; a possible D gene is TRBD1 (6 bases). Germline loops: CDR1 SGHKS, CDR2 YYEKEE (reference sequence). The CDR3 totals 13 residues. V was cut by 0 bases and J by 8 bases, with 11 bases left in between. The CDR3 DNA reads TGTGCCAGCAGCTTGGAAGGGACAAACGGCTACACCTTC. Protein: CASSLEGTNGYTF.

The chain links TRBV5-1 to TRBJ1-2; weak D call: TRBD1 (5 bases). Per germline, CDR1 SGHRS and CDR2 YFSETQ. V was pared by 1 base and J by 2 bases, with 9 bases between. This CDR3 region has 14 residues. CDR3 sequence: CASSLQGGNYGYTF. The CDR3 DNA follows: TGCGCCAGCAGCTTGCAGGGAGGGAACTATGGCTACACCTTC.

The chain is built from TRBV7-3 and TRBJ1-1; 7 nucleotides line up with TRBD1. The V gene end was trimmed by 5 bases and the J gene end by 0 bases; junction bases not matched to a gene: 3. This CDR3 region has 14 residues. CDR1 and CDR2 (germline): SGHTA, FQGTGA. In nucleotides, the CDR3 is TGTGCCAGCAGCACAGGACAGGTGAACACTGAAGCTTTCTTT. It specifies CASSTGQVNTEAFF.

V and J are TRBV5-1 and TRBJ1-5, with D tentatively TRBD1 (5 bases). V was pared by 4 bases and J by 3 bases, with 11 bases between. Per germline, CDR1 SGHRS and CDR2 YFSETQ. This CDR3 comprises 14 residues. CDR3 in DNA: TGCGCCAGCAGCCCCGGGGGGATCAATCAGCCCCAGCATTTT. The encoded protein is CASSPGGINQPQHF.

This clone was detected once. V and J are TRBV6-5 and TRBJ1-1; the D is unclear. V was cut by 6 bases and J by 1 base, with 12 bases left in between. The CDR3 consists of 14 residues. Germline V gives CDR1 MNHEY, CDR2 SVGAGI. CDR3 sequence (DNA): TGTGCCAGCAGAGCCCCACGGGGGAACACTGAAGCTTTCTTT. This codes for CASRAPRGNTEAFF.

The chain has TRBV7-8 and TRBJ1-5; a weak D match, TRBD1 (5 bases). Trimming shortened V by 0 bases and J by 4 bases, and 10 bases separated the two germline ends. Germline CDR1 and CDR2: SGHVS and FQNEAQ. The CDR3 consists of 15 residues. The CDR3 spells CASSLAWAGNQPQHF. As DNA, the CDR3 is TGTGCCAGCAGCTTAGCGTGGGCAGGGAATCAGCCCCAGCATTTT.

The gene calls are TRBV24-1 and TRBJ2-7; possibly TRBD2 for D (5 bases). Germline loops: CDR1 KGHDR, CDR2 SFDVKD. The CDR3 spans 13 residues. Trimming removed 0 bases at V and 5 bases at J, with 7 bases between. The CDR3: CATSDLTRDEQYF. Here the CDR3 DNA reads TGTGCCACCAGTGATTTGACGCGGGACGAGCAGTACTTC.

V and J are TRBV11-2 and TRBJ2-1; 10 bases match TRBD2. J gave up 3 bases and V 5 bases, and 13 bases lay outside the gene matches. This CDR3 contains 18 residues. Germline CDR1 SGHAT, CDR2 FQNNGV. The CDR3 spells CASSQGGASGGYYNEQFF. The DNA of the CDR3 is TGTGCCAGCAGCCAAGGAGGGGCTAGCGGGGGCTACTACAATGAGCAGTTCTTC.